The T cell receptor beta chain described here comes from a study of post-analysis software for immune sequencing data. Study-level findings and limits: Patients showed TRBV5-6, TRBV5-1 and TRBV20-1 among about five TRBV segments more frequent than in controls. F measure grouped same-batch samples tightly together.

The CDR3 runs 14 residues. In germline, CDR1 is LGHNA, CDR2 YNFKEQ. This clonotype has a handful of counts. Its target is unknown. cDNA libraries for TCR beta contained unique molecular identifiers. Approximately 500,000 cDNA molecules were obtained from roughly 1.1 to 9.2 million T cells. TCRdb fed the PCR reads into MiXCR, producing one record per CDR3 protein. The sample shows approximately 660,000 distinct CDR3 sequences, approximately 59% of them seen only once. This chain uses TRBV4-2 with TRBJ2-5, with 10 bases identical to TRBD2. The DNA end favors TRBJ2-7, so the J call may be wrong. Material: blood. The TCR sequence derives from a girl under 10 years old with multiple sclerosis. CDR3 in amino acids: CASSLSSGRDEQYF. The CDR3 DNA follows: TGTGCCAGCAGCCTTTCTAGCGGGAGAGACGAGCAGTACTTC.